The TCR beta chain under discussion was sequenced for a study of beta chain features in type 1 diabetes. This clone occurred a few times. Its antigen remains unidentified. This may come from a read error, since a much larger clone is one base off. Other DNA sequences in this sample translate to the same CDR3. Trimming left V 6 bases short and J 0 bases short, with 3 bases between. The CDR3 covers 11 residues. Looked up from germline, CDR1 is MNHNS and CDR2 is SASEGT. General study findings and limits: TCRB CDR3s were moderately but significantly shorter in Type 1 diabetes patients in all four CD4+ subsets. In comparison with healthy donors, patients had naive, central memory and Treg TCRB repertoires that appeared more similar.

The authors reverse transcribed all of the isolated RNA, so sequencing captured expressed TCRB transcripts. Only in-frame clones appear in the TCRdb table, and some are missing; sequencing was by immunoSEQ multiplex PCR. The table includes 600,000 to 700,000 clones, around 12% detected once. The chain carries TRBV6-1 and TRBJ2-7; D uncertain. This sequence originates from a man in his thirties or forties with type 1 diabetes. Sequencing used naive CD4+ T cells from blood. CDR3 in amino acids: CASSPSYEQYF. CDR3 nucleotide sequence: TGTGCCAGCAGCCCCTCCTACGAGCAGTACTTC.